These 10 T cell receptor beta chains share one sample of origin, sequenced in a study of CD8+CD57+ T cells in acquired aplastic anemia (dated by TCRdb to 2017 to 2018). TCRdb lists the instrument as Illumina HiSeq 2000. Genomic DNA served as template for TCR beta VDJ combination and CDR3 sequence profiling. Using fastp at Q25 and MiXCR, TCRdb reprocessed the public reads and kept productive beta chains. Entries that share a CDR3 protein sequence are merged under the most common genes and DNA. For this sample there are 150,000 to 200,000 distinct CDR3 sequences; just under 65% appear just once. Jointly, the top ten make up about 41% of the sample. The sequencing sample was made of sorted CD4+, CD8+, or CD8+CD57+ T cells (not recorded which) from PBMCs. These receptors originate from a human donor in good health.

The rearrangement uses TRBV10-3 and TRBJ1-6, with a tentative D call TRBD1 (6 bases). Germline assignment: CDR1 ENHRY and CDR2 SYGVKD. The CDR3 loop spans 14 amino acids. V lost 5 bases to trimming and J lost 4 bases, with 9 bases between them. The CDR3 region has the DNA TGTGCCATCAGTTTGGACAGTTATAATTCACCCCTCCACTTT. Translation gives CAISLDSYNSPLHF.

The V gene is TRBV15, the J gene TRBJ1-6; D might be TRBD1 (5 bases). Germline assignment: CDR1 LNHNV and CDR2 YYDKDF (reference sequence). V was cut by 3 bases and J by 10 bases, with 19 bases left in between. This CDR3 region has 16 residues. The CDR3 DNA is TGTGCCACCAGCAGCCAAGGGACGGGGACTAGCTCACCCCTCCACTTT. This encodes CATSSQGTGTSSPLHF.

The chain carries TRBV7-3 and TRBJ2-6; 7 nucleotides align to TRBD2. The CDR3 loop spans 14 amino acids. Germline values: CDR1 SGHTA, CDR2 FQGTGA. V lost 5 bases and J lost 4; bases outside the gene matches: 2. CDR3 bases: TGTGCCAGCAGCCCGGGGGGAGGGGCCAACGTCCTGACTTTC. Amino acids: CASSPGGGANVLTF.

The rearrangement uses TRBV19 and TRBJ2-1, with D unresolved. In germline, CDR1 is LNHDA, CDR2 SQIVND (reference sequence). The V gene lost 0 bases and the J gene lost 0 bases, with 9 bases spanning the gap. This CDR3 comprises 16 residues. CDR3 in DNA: TGTGCCAGTAGTATAGAGGCAGCAAACTCCTACAATGAGCAGTTCTTC. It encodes CASSIEAANSYNEQFF.

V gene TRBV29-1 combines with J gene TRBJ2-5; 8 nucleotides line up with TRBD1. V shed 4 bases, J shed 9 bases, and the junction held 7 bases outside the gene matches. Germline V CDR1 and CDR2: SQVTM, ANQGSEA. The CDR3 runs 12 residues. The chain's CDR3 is CSVVQGAGSQYF. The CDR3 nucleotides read TGCAGCGTTGTTCAGGGGGCGGGGTCCCAGTACTTC. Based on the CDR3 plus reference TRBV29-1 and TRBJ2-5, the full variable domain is SAVISQKPSRDICQRGTSLTIQCQVDSQVTMMFWYRQQPGQSLTLIATANQGSEATYESGFVIDKFPISRPNLTFSTLTVSNMSPEDSSIYLCSVVQGAGSQYFGPGTRLLVL.

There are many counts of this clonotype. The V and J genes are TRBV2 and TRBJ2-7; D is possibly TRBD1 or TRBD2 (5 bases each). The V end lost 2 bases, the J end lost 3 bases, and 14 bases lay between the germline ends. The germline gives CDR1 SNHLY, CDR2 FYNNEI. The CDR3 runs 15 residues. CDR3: CASSELGTDRYEQYF. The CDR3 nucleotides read TGTGCCAGCAGTGAATTAGGGACGGACCGCTACGAGCAGTACTTC.

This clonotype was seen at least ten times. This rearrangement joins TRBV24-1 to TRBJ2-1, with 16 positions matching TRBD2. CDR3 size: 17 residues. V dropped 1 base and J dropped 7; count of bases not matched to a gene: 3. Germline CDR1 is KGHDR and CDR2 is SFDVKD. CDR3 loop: CATSDLGGLAGGNEQFF. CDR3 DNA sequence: TGTGCCACCAGTGATTTAGGGGGACTAGCGGGAGGGAATGAGCAGTTCTTC.

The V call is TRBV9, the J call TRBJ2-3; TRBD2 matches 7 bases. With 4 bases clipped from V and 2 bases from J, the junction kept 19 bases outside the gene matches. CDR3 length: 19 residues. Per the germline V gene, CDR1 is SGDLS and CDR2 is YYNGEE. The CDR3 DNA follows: TGTGCCAGCAGCCAAGACGCGGGAGAAGGGACGGGTTACACAGATACGCAGTATTTT. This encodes CASSQDAGEGTGYTDTQYF.

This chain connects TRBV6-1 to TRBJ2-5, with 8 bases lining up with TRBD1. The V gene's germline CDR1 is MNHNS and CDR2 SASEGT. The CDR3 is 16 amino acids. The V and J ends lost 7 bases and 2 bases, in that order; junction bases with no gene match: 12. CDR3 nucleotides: TGTGCCAGCAAACGAGGACAGGGTATGGGGCAAGAGACCCAGTACTTC. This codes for CASKRGQGMGQETQYF.

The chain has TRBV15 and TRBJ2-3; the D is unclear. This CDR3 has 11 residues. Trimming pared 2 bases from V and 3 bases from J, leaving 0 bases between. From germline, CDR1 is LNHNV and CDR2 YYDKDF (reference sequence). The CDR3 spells CATSRTDTQYF. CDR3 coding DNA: TGTGCCACCAGCAGAACAGATACGCAGTATTTT.